This T cell receptor (beta chain) was obtained from a study of control samples from healthy donors and cancer patients. Looked up from germline, CDR1 is SGHRS and CDR2 is YFSETQ. Losses at the gene ends were 4 bases for V and 2 bases for J; bases not matched to a gene: 4. This CDR3 has 15 amino acids. Method: immunoSEQ multiplex PCR; TCRdb's copy keeps in-frame clones and lacks some. Here the sample spans 60,000 to 95,000 clones, around 90% being singletons. The sequence came from a woman aged 50 to 60 with colorectal cancer. The genes are TRBV5-1 and TRBJ2-2; TRBD2 matches 8 bases. The sequenced sample was PBMCs. The CDR3 DNA follows: TGCGCCAGCAGCCCCGGGGGGGTCAACACCGGGGAGCTGTTTTTT. Protein: CASSPGGVNTGELFF.